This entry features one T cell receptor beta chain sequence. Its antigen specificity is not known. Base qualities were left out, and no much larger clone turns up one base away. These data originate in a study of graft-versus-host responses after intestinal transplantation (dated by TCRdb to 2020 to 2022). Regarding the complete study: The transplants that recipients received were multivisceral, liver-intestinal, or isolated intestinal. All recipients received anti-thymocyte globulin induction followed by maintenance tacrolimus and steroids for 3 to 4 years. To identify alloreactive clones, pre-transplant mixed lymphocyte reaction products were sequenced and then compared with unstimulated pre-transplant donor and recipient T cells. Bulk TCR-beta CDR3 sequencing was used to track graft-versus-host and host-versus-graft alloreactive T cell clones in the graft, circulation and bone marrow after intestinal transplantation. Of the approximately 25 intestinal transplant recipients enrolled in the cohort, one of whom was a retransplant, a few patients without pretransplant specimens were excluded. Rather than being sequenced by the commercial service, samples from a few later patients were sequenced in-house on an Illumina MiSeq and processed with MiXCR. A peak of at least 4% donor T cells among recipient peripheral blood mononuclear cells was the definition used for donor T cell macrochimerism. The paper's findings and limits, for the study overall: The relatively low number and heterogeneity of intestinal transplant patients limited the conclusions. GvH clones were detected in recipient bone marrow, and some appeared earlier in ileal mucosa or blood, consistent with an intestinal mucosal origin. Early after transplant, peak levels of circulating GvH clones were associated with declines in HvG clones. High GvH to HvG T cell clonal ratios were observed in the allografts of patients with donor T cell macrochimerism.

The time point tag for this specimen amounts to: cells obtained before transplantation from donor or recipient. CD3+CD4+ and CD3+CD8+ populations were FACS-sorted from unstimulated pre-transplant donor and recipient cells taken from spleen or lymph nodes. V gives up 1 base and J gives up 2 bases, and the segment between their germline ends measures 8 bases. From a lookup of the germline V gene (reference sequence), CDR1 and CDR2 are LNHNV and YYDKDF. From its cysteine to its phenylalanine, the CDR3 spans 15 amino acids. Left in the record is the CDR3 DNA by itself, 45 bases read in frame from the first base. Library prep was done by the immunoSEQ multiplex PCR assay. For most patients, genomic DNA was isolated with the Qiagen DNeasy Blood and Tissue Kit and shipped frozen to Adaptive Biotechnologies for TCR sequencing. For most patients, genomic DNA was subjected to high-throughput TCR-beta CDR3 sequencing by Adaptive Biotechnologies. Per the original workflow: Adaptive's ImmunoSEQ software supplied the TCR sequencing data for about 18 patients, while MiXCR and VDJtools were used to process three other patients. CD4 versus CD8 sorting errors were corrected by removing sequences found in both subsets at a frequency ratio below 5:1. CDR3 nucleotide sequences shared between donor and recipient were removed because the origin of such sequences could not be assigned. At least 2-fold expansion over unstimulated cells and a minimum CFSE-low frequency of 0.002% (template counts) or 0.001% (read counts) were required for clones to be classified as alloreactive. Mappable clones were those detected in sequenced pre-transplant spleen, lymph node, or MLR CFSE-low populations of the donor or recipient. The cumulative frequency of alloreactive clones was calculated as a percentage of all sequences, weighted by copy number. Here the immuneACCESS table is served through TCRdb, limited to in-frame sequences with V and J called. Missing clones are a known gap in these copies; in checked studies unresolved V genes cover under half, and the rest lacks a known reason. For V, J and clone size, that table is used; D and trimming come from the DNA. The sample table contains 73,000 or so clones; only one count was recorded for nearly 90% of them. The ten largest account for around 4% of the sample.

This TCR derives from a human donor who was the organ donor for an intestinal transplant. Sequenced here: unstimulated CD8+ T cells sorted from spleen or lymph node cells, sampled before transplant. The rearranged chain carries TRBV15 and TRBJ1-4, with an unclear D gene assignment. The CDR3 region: CATSRAEGTNEKLFF. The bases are TGTGCCACCAGCAGAGCCGAGGGTACTAATGAAAAACTGTTTTTT.